A single sample gave rise to the 9 T cell receptor beta chains below, sequenced in a study of blood T cell repertoires in COVID-19. Method: immunoSEQ multiplex PCR; TCRdb's copy keeps in-frame clones and lacks some. The sample carries 95,000 to 120,000 clones, less than 75% recorded once. The sample taken for sequencing was peripheral blood. Receptors originate from a woman aged 35 to 49 with acute or convalescent COVID-19.

This chain uses TRBV7-8 with TRBJ1-3, with 9 bases aligning to TRBD1. V dropped 5 bases and J dropped 2; count of bases not matched to a gene: 10. Germline values: CDR1 SGHVS, CDR2 FQNEAQ. This CDR3 spans 17 amino acids. The CDR3 nucleotides are TGTGCCAGCAGCACTCCCCGGGACAGGGCCCCTGGAAACACCATATATTTT. This sequence encodes CASSTPRDRAPGNTIYF.

In its sample, this clone was seen many times. The chain is built from TRBV4-1 and TRBJ1-6; 10 nucleotides align to TRBD1. Germline assignment: CDR1 MGHRA and CDR2 YSYEKL. This CDR3 is built from 15 residues. Trimming removed 3 bases from V and 10 bases from J; junction bases left unmatched: 6. The CDR3 is CASSHGTGVGSPLHF. DNA of the CDR3: TGCGCCAGCAGCCACGGGACAGGGGTAGGATCACCCCTCCACTTT.

The genes are TRBV4-3 and TRBJ1-2; D gene ambiguous. Germline V gives CDR1 LGHNA, CDR2 YSLEER. The CDR3 is 15 amino acids. The V end lost 3 bases, the J end lost 5 bases, and 16 bases lay between the germline ends. For the CDR3, the DNA is TGCGCCAGCAGCCAGGTCACCATGGCTCAATATGGCTACACCTTC. This sequence encodes CASSQVTMAQYGYTF.

V is TRBV6-5 and J is TRBJ1-2, with 9 positions matching TRBD1. The CDR3 is 14 amino acids. CDR1 and CDR2 (germline): MNHEY, SVGAGI. J was trimmed by 7 bases and V by 6 bases; bases with no gene match: 9. The CDR3 region has the DNA TGTGCCAGCAGCCGGACAGGGGATGGGCTTGGCTACACCTTC. Translation: CASSRTGDGLGYTF.

This clone has a single count. V gene TRBV7-2 combines with J gene TRBJ1-3; 10 bases fit TRBD1. Per germline, CDR1 SGHTA and CDR2 FQGNSA. The CDR3 covers 16 residues. The trim removed 5 bases at V and 4 bases at J, leaving 8 bases unmatched. DNA for the CDR3: TGTGCCAGCAGCCCCCGGGACAGGGGCAGCGGAAACACCATATATTTT. Residues: CASSPRDRGSGNTIYF.

The chain has TRBV6-1 and TRBJ2-6; possible D gene TRBD2, 5 bases. In germline, CDR1 is MNHNS, CDR2 SASEGT. CDR3 size: 17 residues. V lost 4 bases and J 2 bases, leaving 15 bases between the germline ends. The CDR3 protein is CASSATPPGTGANVLTF. DNA of the CDR3: TGTGCCAGCAGTGCTACCCCACCCGGGACTGGGGCCAACGTCCTGACTTTC.

This rearrangement joins TRBV7-3 to TRBJ1-1, with D possibly TRBD1 on 5 matching bases. Germline CDR1 reads SGHTA; CDR2 reads FQGTGA. The V gene lost 3 bases and the J gene lost 1 base, with 6 bases spanning the gap. This CDR3 has 13 amino acids. CDR3 sequence: CASSLDTNTEAFF. The DNA of the CDR3 is TGTGCCAGCAGCTTGGACACGAACACTGAAGCTTTCTTT. Full variable domain (remainder filled in from reference TRBV7-3 and TRBJ1-1): GAGVSQTPSNKVTEKGKYVELRCDPISGHTALYWYRQSLGQGPEFLIYFQGTGAADDSGLPNDRFFAVRPEGSVSTLKIQRTERGDSAVYLCASSLDTNTEAFFGQGTRLTVV.

The rearrangement uses TRBV4-1 and TRBJ1-3; D remains ambiguous. CDR1 is MGHRA and CDR2 is YSYEKL in the germline V gene. The CDR3 sequence is 15 residues long. The ends were cut back, 1 base at V and 3 bases at J, with 10 bases in the middle. CDR3 nucleotide sequence: TGCGCCAGCAGCCAAGGGCGGAGTGATGGAAACACCATATATTTT. This codes for CASSQGRSDGNTIYF.

The chain joins TRBV27 to TRBJ1-4; 10 nucleotides line up with TRBD1. CDR3 length equals 15 residues. J gave up 4 bases and V 6 bases, and 5 bases lay outside the gene matches. Germline assignment: CDR1 MNHEY and CDR2 SMNVEV (reference sequence). The DNA of the CDR3 is TGTGCCAGCAGGGCCCGGACAGGGGGTAATGAAAAACTGTTTTTT. Residues: CASRARTGGNEKLFF. Full variable domain (remainder filled in from reference TRBV27 and TRBJ1-4): EAQVTQNPRYLITVTGKKLTVTCSQNMNHEYMSWYRQDPGLGLRQIYYSMNVEVTDKGDVPEGYKVSRKEKRNFPLILESPSPNQTSLYFCASRARTGGNEKLFFGSGTQLSVL.